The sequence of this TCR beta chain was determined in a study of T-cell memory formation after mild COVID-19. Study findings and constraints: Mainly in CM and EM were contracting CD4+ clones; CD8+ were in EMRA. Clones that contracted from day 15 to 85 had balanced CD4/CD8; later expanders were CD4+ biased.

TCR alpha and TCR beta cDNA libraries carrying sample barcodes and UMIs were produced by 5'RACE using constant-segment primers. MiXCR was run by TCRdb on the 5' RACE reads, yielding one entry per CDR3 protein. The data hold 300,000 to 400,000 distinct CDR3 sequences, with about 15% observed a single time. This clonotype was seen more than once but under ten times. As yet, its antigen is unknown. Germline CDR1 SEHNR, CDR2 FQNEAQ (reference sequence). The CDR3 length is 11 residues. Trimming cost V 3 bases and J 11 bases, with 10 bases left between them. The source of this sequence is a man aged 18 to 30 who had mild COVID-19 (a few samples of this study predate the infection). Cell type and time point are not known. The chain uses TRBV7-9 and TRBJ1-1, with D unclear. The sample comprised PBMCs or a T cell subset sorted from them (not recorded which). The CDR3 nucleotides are TGTGCCAGCAGCTTGGCGGGAGCCGCTTTCTTT. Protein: CASSLAGAAFF.